The TCR beta chain under discussion was sequenced for a study of blood T cell repertoires in COVID-19. Study processing details: Reference gene primer amplification yielded estimated nucleated cell counts. Produced via immunoSEQ multiplex PCR; TCRdb's table is partial and in-frame only. V, J and clone size were drawn from that table, and D and trimming were deduced from the DNA. The sample yields tens of thousands of clones, 86% seen once. The CDR3 extends over 17 amino acids. Between the trimmed V and J ends, which lost 0 bases and 4 bases, there was a span of 16 bases. This clone was seen only a few times.

This receptor was taken from a woman aged 80 or over with acute or convalescent COVID-19. The material sequenced was peripheral blood. This rearrangement joins TRBV6-7 to TRBJ2-1, with D perhaps TRBD2 (6 bases). TRBV6-7 is noted as an ORF with a role that remains uncertain. Here the CDR3 DNA reads TGTGCCAGCAGTTACTCGAATGGGGGGAATACTTACAATGAGCAGTTCTTC. This codes for CASSYSNGGNTYNEQFF.